This TCR beta chain was obtained from a study of human T cells and chemical hapten exposure. TCRdb re-analysed the RACE reads in MiXCR, keeping a single row per CDR3 protein. The profile shows about 140,000 distinct CDR3 sequences, 12% of them singletons. The time point was: patch test 2, 6 weeks after DPC sensitization. Treatment meaning: therapeutic diphenylcyclopropenone sensitization with weekly scalp DPC. The clonotype originates from a woman aged 45-65 years with alopecia areata. Some clones in this sample may be carry-over from other donors' samples. The sample here was whole blood, taken in connection with sensitization to the hapten diphenylcyclopropenone (DPC).

The CDR3, as DNA: TGTGCCAGCAGTTATTCCGGGACGGCTGTGGGGAATGAGCAGTTCTTC. Protein: CASSYSGTAVGNEQFF. V gene TRBV6-2 or TRBV6-3 combines with J gene TRBJ2-1, with D perhaps being TRBD1 or TRBD2 (5 bases each). Germline CDR1 is MNHEY and CDR2 is SVGEGT. The CDR3 has 16 residues. Trimming removed 3 bases from V and 7 bases from J, with 19 bases in between.